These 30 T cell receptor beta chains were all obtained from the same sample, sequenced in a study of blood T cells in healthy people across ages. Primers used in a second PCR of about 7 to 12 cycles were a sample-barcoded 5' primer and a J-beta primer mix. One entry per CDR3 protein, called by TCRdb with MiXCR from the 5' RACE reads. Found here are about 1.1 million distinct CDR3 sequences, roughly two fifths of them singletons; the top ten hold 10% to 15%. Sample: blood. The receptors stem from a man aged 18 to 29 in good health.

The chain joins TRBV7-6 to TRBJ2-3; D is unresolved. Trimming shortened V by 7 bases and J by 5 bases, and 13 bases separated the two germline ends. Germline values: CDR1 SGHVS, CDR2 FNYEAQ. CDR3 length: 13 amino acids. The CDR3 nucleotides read TGTGCCAGCAACCGCCAAGTTGGAGATACGCAGTATTTT. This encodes CASNRQVGDTQYF.

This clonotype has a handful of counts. In DNA form, the CDR3 reads TGTGCCAGCAGTTTAACGTTCGGGACACGAAATCAGCCCCAGCATTTT. This codes for CASSLTFGTRNQPQHF. The chain links TRBV27 to TRBJ1-5; D is perhaps TRBD1 (6 bases). This CDR3 region has 16 residues. Trimming left V 2 bases short and J 4 bases short, with 15 bases between. Germline values: CDR1 MNHEY, CDR2 SMNVEV (reference sequence).

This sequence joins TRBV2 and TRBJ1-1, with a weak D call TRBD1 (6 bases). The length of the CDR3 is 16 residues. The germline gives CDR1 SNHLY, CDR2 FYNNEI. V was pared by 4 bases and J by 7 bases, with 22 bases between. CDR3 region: CASSAGGRGEDIEAFF. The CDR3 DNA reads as TGTGCCAGCAGTGCGGGGGGCCGGGGGGAAGACATTGAAGCTTTCTTT.

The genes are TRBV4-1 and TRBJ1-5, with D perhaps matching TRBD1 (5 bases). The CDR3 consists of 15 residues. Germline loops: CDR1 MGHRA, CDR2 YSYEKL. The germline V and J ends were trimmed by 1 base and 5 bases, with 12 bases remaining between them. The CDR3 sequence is CASSQGEGIYQPQHF. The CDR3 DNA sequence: TGCGCCAGCAGCCAAGGGGAGGGGATTTATCAGCCCCAGCATTTT.

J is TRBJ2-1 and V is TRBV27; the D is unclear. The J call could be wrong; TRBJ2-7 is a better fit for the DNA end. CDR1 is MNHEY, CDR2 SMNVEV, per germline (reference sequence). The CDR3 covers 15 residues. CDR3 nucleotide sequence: TGTGCCAGCAGTTTATCTGTGGGAAACTACAATGAGCAGTACTTC. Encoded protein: CASSLSVGNYNEQYF.

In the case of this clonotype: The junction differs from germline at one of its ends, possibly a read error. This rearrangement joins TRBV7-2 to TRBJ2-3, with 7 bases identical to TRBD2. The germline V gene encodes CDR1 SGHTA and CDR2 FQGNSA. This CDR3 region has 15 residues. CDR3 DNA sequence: TGTGCCAGCAGATTAGAAGCGGGGTGGGCAGATACGCAGTATTTT. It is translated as CASRLEAGWADTQYF.

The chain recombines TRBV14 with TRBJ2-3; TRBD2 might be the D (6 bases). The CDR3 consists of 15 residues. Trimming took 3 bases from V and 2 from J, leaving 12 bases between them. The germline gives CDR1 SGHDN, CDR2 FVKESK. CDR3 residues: CASSHPGDYTDTQYF. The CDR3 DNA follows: TGTGCCAGCAGCCACCCGGGAGATTACACAGATACGCAGTATTTT. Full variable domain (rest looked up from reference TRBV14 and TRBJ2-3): EAGVTQFPSHSVIEKGQTVTLRCDPISGHDNLYWYRRVMGKEIKFLLHFVKESKQDESGMPNNRFLAERTGGTYSTLKVQPAELEDSGVYFCASSHPGDYTDTQYFGPGTRLTVL.

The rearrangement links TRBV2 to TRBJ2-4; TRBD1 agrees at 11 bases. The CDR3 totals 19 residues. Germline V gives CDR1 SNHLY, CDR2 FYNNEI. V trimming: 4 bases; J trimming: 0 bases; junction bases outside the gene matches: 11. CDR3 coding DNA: TGTGCCAGCAGTGTTTACGGACAGGGGGCGGAAATAGCCAAAAACATTCAGTACTTC. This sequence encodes CASSVYGQGAEIAKNIQYF.

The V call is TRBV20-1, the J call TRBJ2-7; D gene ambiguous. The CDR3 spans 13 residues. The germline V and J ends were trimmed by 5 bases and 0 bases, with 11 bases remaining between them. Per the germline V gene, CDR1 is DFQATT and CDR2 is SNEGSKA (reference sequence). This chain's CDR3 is CSARTALSYEQYF. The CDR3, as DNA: TGCAGTGCTCGGACGGCTCTCTCCTACGAGCAGTACTTC.

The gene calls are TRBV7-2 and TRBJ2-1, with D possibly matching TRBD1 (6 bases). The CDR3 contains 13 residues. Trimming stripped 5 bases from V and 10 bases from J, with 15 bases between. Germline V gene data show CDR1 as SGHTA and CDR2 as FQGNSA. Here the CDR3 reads CASSVEPRGEQFF. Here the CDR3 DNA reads TGTGCCAGCAGCGTAGAACCCAGGGGAGAGCAGTTCTTC.

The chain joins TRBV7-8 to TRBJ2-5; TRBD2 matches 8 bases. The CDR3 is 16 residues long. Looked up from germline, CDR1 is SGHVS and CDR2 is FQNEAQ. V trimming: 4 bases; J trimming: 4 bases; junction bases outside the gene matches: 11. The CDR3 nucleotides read TGTGCCAGCAGCTCGAGACGGGGGGGATCTTCAGAGACCCAGTACTTC. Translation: CASSSRRGGSSETQYF.

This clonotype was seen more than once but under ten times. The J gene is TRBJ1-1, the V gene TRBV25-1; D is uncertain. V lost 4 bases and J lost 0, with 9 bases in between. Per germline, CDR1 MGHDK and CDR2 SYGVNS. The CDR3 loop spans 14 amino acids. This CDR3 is CASSAEQLNTEAFF. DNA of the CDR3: TGTGCCAGCAGTGCGGAGCAACTGAACACTGAAGCTTTCTTT.

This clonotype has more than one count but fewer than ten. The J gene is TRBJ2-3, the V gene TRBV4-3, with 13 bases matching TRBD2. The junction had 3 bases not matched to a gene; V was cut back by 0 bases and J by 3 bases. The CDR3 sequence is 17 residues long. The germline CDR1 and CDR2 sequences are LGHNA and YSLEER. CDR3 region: CASSQEVTSGGTDTQYF. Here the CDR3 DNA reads TGCGCCAGCAGCCAAGAGGTGACTAGCGGGGGGACAGATACGCAGTATTTT.

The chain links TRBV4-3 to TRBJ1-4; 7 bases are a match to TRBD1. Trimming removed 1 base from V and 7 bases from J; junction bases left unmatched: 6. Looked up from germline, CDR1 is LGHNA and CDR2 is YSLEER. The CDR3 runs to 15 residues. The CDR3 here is CASSQGQGGSEKLFF. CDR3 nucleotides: TGCGCCAGCAGCCAAGGACAGGGTGGGAGTGAAAAACTGTTTTTT.

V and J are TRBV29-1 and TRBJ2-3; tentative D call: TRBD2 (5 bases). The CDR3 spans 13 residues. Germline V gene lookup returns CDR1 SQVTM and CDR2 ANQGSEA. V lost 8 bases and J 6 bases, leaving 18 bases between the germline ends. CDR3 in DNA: TGCAGCCACCGCAGGACTGACGTCGATACGCAGTATTTT. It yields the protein CSHRRTDVDTQYF.

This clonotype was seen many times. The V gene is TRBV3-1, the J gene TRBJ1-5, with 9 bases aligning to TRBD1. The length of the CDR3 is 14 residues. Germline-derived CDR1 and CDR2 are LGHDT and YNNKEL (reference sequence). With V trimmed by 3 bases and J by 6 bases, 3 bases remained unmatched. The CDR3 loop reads CASSQDRGSQPQHF. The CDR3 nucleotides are TGTGCCAGCAGCCAGGACAGGGGCTCTCAGCCCCAGCATTTT.

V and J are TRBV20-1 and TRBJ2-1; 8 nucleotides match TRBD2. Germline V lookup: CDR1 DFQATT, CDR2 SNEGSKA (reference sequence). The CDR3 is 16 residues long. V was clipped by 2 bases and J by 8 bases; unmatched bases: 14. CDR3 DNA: TGCAGTGCTAGAAGGGAGGCGGGGGGATTCGGAGATGAGCAGTTCTTC. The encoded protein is CSARREAGGFGDEQFF.

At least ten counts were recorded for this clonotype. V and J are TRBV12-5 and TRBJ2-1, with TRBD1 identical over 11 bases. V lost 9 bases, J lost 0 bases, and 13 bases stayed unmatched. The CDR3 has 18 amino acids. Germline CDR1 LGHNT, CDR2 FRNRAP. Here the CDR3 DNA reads TGTGCTAGCCAACGGGACAGGGGGTCGACGAGCTCCTACAATGAGCAGTTCTTC. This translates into CASQRDRGSTSSYNEQFF.

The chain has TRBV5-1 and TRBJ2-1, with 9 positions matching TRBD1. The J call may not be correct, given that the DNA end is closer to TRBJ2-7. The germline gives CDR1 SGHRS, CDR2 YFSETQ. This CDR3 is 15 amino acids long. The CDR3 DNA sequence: TGCGCCAGCAGCGGGACAGGGTTAAAATACAATGAGCAGTACTTC. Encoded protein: CASSGTGLKYNEQYF.

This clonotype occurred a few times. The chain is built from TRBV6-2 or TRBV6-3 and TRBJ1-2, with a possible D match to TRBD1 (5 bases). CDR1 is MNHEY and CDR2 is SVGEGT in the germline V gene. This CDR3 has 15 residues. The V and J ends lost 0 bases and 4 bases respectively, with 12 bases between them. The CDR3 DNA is TGTGCCAGCAGTTACTCGACGGACACCCTCTATGGCTACACCTTC. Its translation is CASSYSTDTLYGYTF.

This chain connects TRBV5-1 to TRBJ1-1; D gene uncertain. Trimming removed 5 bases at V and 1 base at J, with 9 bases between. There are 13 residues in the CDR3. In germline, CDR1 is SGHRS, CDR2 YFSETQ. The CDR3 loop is CASRKDQNTEAFF. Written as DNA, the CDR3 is TGCGCCAGCAGAAAAGACCAGAACACTGAAGCTTTCTTT.

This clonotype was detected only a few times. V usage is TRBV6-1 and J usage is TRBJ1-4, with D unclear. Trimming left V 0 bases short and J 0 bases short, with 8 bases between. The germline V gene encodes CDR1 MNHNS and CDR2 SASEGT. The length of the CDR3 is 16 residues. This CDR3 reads CASSEAGPATNEKLFF. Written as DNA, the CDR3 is TGTGCCAGCAGTGAAGCAGGGCCTGCAACTAATGAAAAACTGTTTTTT.

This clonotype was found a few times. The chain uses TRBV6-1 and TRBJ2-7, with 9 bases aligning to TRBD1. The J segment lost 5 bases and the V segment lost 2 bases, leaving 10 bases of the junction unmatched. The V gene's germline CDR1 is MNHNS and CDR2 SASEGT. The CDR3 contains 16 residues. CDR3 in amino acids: CASSERTGTGMNEQYF. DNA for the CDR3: TGTGCCAGCAGTGAACGGACCGGGACAGGGATGAACGAGCAGTACTTC.

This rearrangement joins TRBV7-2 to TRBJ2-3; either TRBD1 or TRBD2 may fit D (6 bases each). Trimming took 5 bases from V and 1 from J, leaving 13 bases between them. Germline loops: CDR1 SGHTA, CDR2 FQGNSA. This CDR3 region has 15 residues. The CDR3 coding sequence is TGTGCCAGCAGCCCAACTGGGGGGCGCACAGATACGCAGTATTTT. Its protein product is CASSPTGGRTDTQYF.

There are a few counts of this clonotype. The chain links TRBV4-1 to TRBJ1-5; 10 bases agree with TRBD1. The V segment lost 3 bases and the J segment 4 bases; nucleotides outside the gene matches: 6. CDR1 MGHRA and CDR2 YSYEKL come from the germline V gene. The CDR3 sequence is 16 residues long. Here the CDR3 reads CASSQTGTGANQPQHF. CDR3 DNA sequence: TGCGCCAGCAGCCAGACCGGGACAGGGGCAAATCAGCCCCAGCATTTT.

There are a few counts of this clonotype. DNA of the CDR3: TGTGCCAGCAGCAAAAGGACAGGGTTAGATGGCTACACCTTC. This codes for CASSKRTGLDGYTF. V gene TRBV7-8 combines with J gene TRBJ1-2, with 8 bases identical to TRBD1. Germline CDR1 SGHVS, CDR2 FQNEAQ. The CDR3 loop spans 14 amino acids. J lost 6 bases, V lost 5 bases, and 8 bases had no gene match.

The CDR3 reads CSAFAGGHISTDTQYF. Written as DNA, the CDR3 is TGCAGCGCGTTTGCGGGGGGGCACATAAGCACAGATACGCAGTATTTT. This chain connects TRBV20-1 to TRBJ2-3, with 9 bases aligning to TRBD2. The germline V gene encodes CDR1 DFQATT and CDR2 SNEGSKA (reference sequence). This CDR3 has 16 residues.

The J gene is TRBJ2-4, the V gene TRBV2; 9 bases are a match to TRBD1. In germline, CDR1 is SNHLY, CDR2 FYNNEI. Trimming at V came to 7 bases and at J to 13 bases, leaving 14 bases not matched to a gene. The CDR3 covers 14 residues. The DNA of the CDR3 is TGTGCCAGCACAGGGACAGGGTTGGGGAATGAGCAGTACTTC. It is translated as CASTGTGLGNEQYF. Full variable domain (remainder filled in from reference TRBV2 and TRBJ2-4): EPEVTQTPSHQVTQMGQEVILRCVPISNHLYFYWYRQILGQKVEFLVSFYNNEISEKSEIFDDQFSVERPDGSNFTLKIRSTKLEDSAMYFCASTGTGLGNEQYFGAGTRLSVL.

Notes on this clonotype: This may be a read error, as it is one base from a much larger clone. CDR3 DNA sequence: TGCAGCGTTACGACTCGGGCCACTGCAGATACGCAGTATTTT. As protein: CSVTTRATADTQYF. The rearrangement links TRBV29-1 to TRBJ2-3; D is unclear. Per germline, CDR1 SQVTM and CDR2 ANQGSEA. CDR3 size: 14 residues. The V end lost 5 bases, the J end lost 4 bases, and 16 bases lay between the germline ends.

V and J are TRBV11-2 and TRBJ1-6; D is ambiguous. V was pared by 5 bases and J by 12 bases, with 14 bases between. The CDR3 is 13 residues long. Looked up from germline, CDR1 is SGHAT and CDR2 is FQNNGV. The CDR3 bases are TGTGCCAGCAGCCCCGTCCGAAGCAAACCCCTCCACTTT. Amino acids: CASSPVRSKPLHF.